This T cell receptor beta chain came from a study of blood T cell repertoires in COVID-19. Study as a whole: Acute and convalescent COVID-19 samples came from the United States, Italy and Spain. Sources were T cells, B-cell-depleted T cells, or PBMCs; the material itself was cDNA or gDNA.

Authors' data handling: Counts of nucleated cells, estimated from reference gene primer amplification, were obtained. Method: immunoSEQ multiplex PCR; TCRdb's copy keeps in-frame clones and lacks some. V, J and clone size derive from that table, while D and trimming were established from the DNA sequence. This sample has 35,000 to 45,000 clones; about 88% occur once, and the top ten carry less than 3%. A single count supports this clone. The TCR was taken from a human donor in a cohort sampled during active COVID-19. The source material was peripheral blood.

Here the CDR3 DNA reads TGTGCCAGCAGCTTACAGGGGTCGGAGCAGCCCCAGCATTTT. Translated: CASSLQGSEQPQHF. The V and J genes are TRBV7-9 and TRBJ1-5; D perhaps matches TRBD1 (6 bases). The CDR3 runs to 14 residues. CDR1 and CDR2 (germline): SEHNR, FQNEAQ (reference sequence). Trimming shortened V by 2 bases and J by 7 bases, and 12 bases separated the two germline ends.